This T cell receptor (beta chain) was sequenced during a study of regulatory T cells in long-lasting Graves disease. The overall study: Disease was considered persistent Graves' disease after over 5 years of antithyroid drugs (with positive TSH receptor antibodies). Notes on the study in general: Persistent disease preferred TRBV28, TRBJ1-2 and TRBJ2-5.

The sample's time point: persistent/refractory GD, antithyroid drugs over 5 years with positive TRAb. TCR sequences were obtained from RNA taken from PBMCs. As concerns this clonotype: The antigen is undetermined.

Both iRepertoire HTBI primers and Arm-PCR of CDR3 regions were used to build the TCR beta libraries. In the original workflow: Throughout the samples, researchers identified roughly 59 TRBV and roughly 14 TRBJ segments. TCRdb called the multiplex PCR reads again in MiXCR, with one record for every CDR3 protein. The V and J calls, along with clone size, are taken from TCRdb and not from the paper's own processing. Altogether around 400,000 distinct CDR3 sequences are present, roughly a quarter being singletons, with the ten largest covering roughly 28%. The V end lost 3 bases, the J end lost 1 base, and 10 bases lay between the germline ends. Germline CDR1 reads SQVTM; CDR2 reads ANQGSEA. The CDR3 has 14 residues.

The sequencing used peripheral blood mononuclear cells (PBMCs), collected when the disease was refractory, from a patient treated with antithyroid drugs. The TCR was taken from a female donor with Graves disease. The V call is TRBV29-1, the J call TRBJ2-1, with a tentative D call TRBD2 (6 bases). The CDR3 here is CSVDLSGSYNEQFF. In DNA, the CDR3 is TGCAGCGTTGACCTTAGCGGATCCTACAATGAGCAGTTCTTC.